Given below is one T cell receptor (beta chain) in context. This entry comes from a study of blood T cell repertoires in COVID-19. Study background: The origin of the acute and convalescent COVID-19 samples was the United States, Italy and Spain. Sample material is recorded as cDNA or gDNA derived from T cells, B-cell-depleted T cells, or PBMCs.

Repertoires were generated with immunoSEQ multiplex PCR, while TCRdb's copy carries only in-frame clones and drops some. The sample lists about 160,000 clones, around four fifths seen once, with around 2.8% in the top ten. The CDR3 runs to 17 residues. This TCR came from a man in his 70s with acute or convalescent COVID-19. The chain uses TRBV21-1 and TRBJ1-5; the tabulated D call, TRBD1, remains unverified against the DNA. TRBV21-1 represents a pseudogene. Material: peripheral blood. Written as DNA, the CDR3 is TGTGCCAGCAGCAGGATTGGGACAGTTAGTAGCAATCAGCCCCAGCATTTT. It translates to CASSRIGTVSSNQPQHF.